The rows below give T cell receptor beta chains drawn from one sample of a study of blood T cell repertoires in COVID-19. Assay used: immunoSEQ multiplex PCR; TCRdb lists only in-frame clones, some missing. The sample carries roughly 88,000 clones, 72% recorded once. Sequences were obtained from peripheral blood. These receptors originate from a woman aged 55-69 years in a cohort sampled during active or convalescent COVID-19. Each CDR3 is given with its conserved first and last residue.

V: TRBV19
CDR3: CASSMEGPDRATDTQYF

V: TRBV11-2
CDR3: CASSLMTGWENTEAFF

V: TRBV6-2/TRBV6-3
CDR3: CASSPRGRGNQPQHF

V: TRBV5-4
CDR3: CASSSKGGIDEQYF

V: TRBV9
CDR3: CASSVGGQLLSYEQYF

V: TRBV29-1
CDR3: CSVDERTGRTEAFF

V: TRBV6-5
CDR3: CASSYWTGAYNSPLHF

V: TRBV18
CDR3: CASSPLISYEQYF

V: TRBV9
CDR3: CASSGRGPGTRVLNEQFF

V: TRBV20-1
CDR3: CSASTFLLNRSSTDTQYF

V: TRBV27
CDR3: CASAGQGAAWNQPQHF

V: TRBV5-4
CDR3: CASSRNPGQGAYEQYF

V: TRBV7-6
CDR3: CASSLGTGLESPLHF

V: TRBV6-6
CDR3: CASRDRQGTNTGELFF

V: TRBV5-1
CDR3: CASSLAGGTGNEQFF

V: TRBV11-2
CDR3: CASSFSGGSLNTQYF

V: TRBV9
CDR3: CASSVGGLPSYEQYF

V: TRBV10-3
CDR3: CAISAHGGSTDTQYF

V: TRBV30
CDR3: CAWKVTGVNEQFF

V: TRBV19
CDR3: CASSTRGLAGELFF

V: TRBV12-5
CDR3: CASGLVESGEKLFF

V: TRBV7-6
CDR3: CASSLLCEQYF

V: TRBV30
CDR3: CAWAGDRNTEAFF

V: TRBV2
CDR3: CASSEFELAGYNEQFF

V: TRBV7-9
CDR3: CASRPPAGELFF

V: TRBV6-6
CDR3: CASSATFSSYNSPLHF

V: TRBV9
CDR3: CASSVAGGVGQPQHF

V: TRBV6-4
CDR3: CASSSQGGTEAFF

V: TRBV27
CDR3: CASSSSYFGGRSYEQYF

V: TRBV27
CDR3: CASSSPRGTGLSREGYTF

V: TRBV5-1
CDR3: CASGNLGLAGFDEQYF

V: TRBV6-5
CDR3: CASRPRQGDFYEQYF

V: TRBV19
CDR3: CASSGVDGYRNQPQHF

V: TRBV9
CDR3: CASSVARGHYGYTF

V: TRBV24-1
CDR3: CATSEAGTGLWSYNEQFF

V: TRBV11-2
CDR3: CASSLGTGPFGYTF

V: TRBV27
CDR3: CASSPVMNTEAFF

V: TRBV24-1
CDR3: CATADRAETQYF

V: TRBV2
CDR3: CASTSGGVRQPQHF

V: TRBV6-5
CDR3: CASSYSPSWGGYEQYF

V: TRBV5-4
CDR3: CASSLARGLNYGYTF

V: TRBV4-3
CDR3: CASSQDHGDAGNTIYF

V: TRBV2
CDR3: CASSEVRDGEQYF

V: TRBV29-1
CDR3: CSVPGVGYTF

V: TRBV24-1
CDR3: CATSPGTGVPETQYF

V: TRBV5-1
CDR3: CASSFLTGNTQYF

V: TRBV10-3
CDR3: CAMGQAGGANVLTF

V: TRBV5-1
CDR3: CASSLQMNTEAFF

V: TRBV6-2/TRBV6-3
CDR3: CASSYGGHLTGELFF

V: TRBV3-1/TRBV3-2
CDR3: CASSRRFSSYGYTF

V: TRBV9
CDR3: CASSVGAGLNQPQHF